This T cell receptor (beta chain) was found in a study of blood T cell repertoires in COVID-19. Study-wide context: The United States, Italy and Spain were the sources of the acute and convalescent COVID-19 samples. T cells, B-cell-depleted T cells, or PBMCs supplied cDNA or gDNA.

The CDR3 extends over 15 amino acids. Trimming took off 0 bases at V and 4 bases at J, with 12 bases between the two ends. Germline CDR1 SGHRS, CDR2 YFSETQ. Under the authors' procedure: Reference gene primer amplification yielded estimated nucleated cell counts. The repertoire was sequenced with immunoSEQ multiplex PCR; TCRdb's copy has only in-frame clones and lacks some. That table supplies the V and J calls and clone size; D and trimming were determined from the DNA. The table shows over 45,000 clones, with about 70% occurring only once. The sequenced sample was peripheral blood. The chain links TRBV5-1 to TRBJ2-3; tentatively, D is TRBD2 (7 bases). This receptor was taken from a woman aged 45-59 years with active or convalescent COVID-19. CDR3 loop: CASSLGGGAADTQYF. The CDR3 DNA reads as TGCGCCAGCAGCTTGGGGGGGGGCGCAGCAGATACGCAGTATTTT.